This passage covers 5 T cell receptor beta chains from one sample sequenced in a study of blood T cell repertoires in COVID-19. Generated by immunoSEQ multiplex PCR, the TCRdb table keeps only in-frame clones and is missing some. Here the sample spans about 230,000 clones, around four fifths being singletons. Material for sequencing was peripheral blood. These receptors were taken from a man in his forties with active or convalescent COVID-19.

The rearrangement links TRBV9 to TRBJ2-1; maybe TRBD2 (5 bases). The germline V and J ends were trimmed by 5 bases and 3 bases, with 12 bases remaining between them. This CDR3 has 14 residues. Looked up from germline, CDR1 is SGDLS and CDR2 is YYNGEE. The CDR3 sequence: CASSPRGNYNEQFF. CDR3 sequence (DNA): TGTGCCAGCAGTCCTAGAGGGAACTACAATGAGCAGTTCTTC.

This clone was counted between two and nine times. V and J are TRBV29-1 and TRBJ2-3; D is possibly TRBD2 (6 bases). The length of the CDR3 is 12 residues. V lost 4 bases and J 5 bases, leaving 10 bases between the germline ends. Germline V gives CDR1 SQVTM, CDR2 ANQGSEA. CDR3 protein: CSVGGDQDTQYF. The DNA for the CDR3 is TGCAGCGTTGGGGGGGATCAAGATACGCAGTATTTT.

The gene calls are TRBV5-8 and TRBJ1-1, with unresolved D. This CDR3 contains 14 residues. Deletions cut 4 bases from V and 0 bases from J, with 10 bases between. The V gene's germline CDR1 is SGHTS and CDR2 YDEGEE. CDR3 protein: CASSPGLLNTEAFF. The DNA for the CDR3 is TGTGCCAGCAGCCCCGGACTGCTGAACACTGAAGCTTTCTTT.

The gene calls are TRBV30 and TRBJ2-7, with 10 bases lining up with TRBD2. After removal of 2 bases from V and 5 bases from J, the junction contained 6 bases not matched to a gene. CDR3 length equals 14 residues. Germline CDR1 GTSNPN, CDR2 SVGIG (reference sequence). The CDR3 reads CAWSTLAGVHEQYF. The CDR3 DNA reads TGTGCCTGGAGTACCCTAGCGGGAGTCCACGAGCAGTACTTC.

The chain employs TRBV5-1 and TRBJ2-2; D may be TRBD2 (5 bases). V was pared by 1 base and J by 8 bases, with 9 bases between. The CDR3 consists of 13 residues. Germline V gene sequence: CDR1 SGHRS, CDR2 YFSETQ. This CDR3 reads CASSLLLGGELFF. CDR3 DNA: TGCGCCAGCAGCTTGTTACTAGGGGGGGAGCTGTTTTTT.